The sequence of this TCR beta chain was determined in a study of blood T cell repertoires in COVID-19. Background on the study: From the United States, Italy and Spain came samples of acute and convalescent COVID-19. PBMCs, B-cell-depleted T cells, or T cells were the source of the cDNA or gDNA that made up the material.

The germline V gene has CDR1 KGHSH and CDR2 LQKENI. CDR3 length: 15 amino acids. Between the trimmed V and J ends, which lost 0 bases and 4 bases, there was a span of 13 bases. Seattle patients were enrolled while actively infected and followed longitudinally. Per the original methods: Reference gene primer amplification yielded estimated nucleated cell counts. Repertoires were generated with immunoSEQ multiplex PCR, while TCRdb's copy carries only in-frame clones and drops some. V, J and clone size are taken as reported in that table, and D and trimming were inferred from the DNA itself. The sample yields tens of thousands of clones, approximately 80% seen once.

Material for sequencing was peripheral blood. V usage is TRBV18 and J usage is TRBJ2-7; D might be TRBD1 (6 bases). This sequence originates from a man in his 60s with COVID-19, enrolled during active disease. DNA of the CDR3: TGTGCCAGCTCACCACCAGGGGGTAGTGAGTACGAGCAGTACTTC. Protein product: CASSPPGGSEYEQYF.